Here is one T cell receptor beta chain with its context. TCRdb's copy holds only in-frame clones and misses some; the assay was immunoSEQ multiplex PCR. The sample records some 410,000 clones, over 75% being singletons. The study recruited people aged about 18 to 90 years across about 25 US areas. The data stem from a study of blood T cell repertoires in COVID-19. This CDR3 contains 12 residues. Germline V lookup: CDR1 SGDLS, CDR2 YYNGEE. V gave up 5 bases and J gave up 4 bases, with 9 bases separating them. The source of this sequence is a woman aged 25 to 39 with acute COVID-19. The V gene is TRBV9, the J gene TRBJ1-2, with D tentatively TRBD1 (5 bases). Sequences were obtained from PBMCs or T cells enriched from blood (not recorded which). The CDR3 region is CASRQGAYGYTF. Written as DNA, the CDR3 is TGTGCCAGCAGGCAGGGCGCCTATGGCTACACCTTC.